This TCR beta chain was recovered during a study of cytomegalovirus exposure and HLA in healthy donors. The overall study: Researchers previously reported finding about 110 million unique TCR beta sequences from around 200 million T cells.

The PCR had 60 Vbeta and 13 Jbeta primers. In the original analysis: There were about 88 million unique TCR beta chains by a later count, and 10 million to 12 million of them were shared. Repertoires were generated with immunoSEQ multiplex PCR, while TCRdb's copy carries only in-frame clones and drops some. The DNA was the basis for D and trimming; V, J and clone size are from that table. The profile shows about 100,000 clones, about 80% of them singletons. This CDR3 region has 13 residues. Germline lookup yields CDR1 SGHRS and CDR2 YFSETQ. The V and J ends lost 1 base and 7 bases, in that order; junction bases with no gene match: 5.

The chain recombines TRBV5-1 with TRBJ2-7; TRBD2 aligns across 7 bases. The sequence derives from a man aged 40-49 years in good health and CMV-seropositive. Input material: PBMCs. Here the CDR3 reads CASSLRVSGEQYF. The CDR3 DNA follows: TGCGCCAGCAGCTTGAGGGTTAGCGGGGAGCAGTACTTC.